Sequencing of this T cell receptor beta chain was carried out in a study of long-term antiretroviral therapy in people with HIV. Study-level results: Whereas controls had wider CDR3 length ranges, HIV repertoires had narrower ones.

Trimming left V 0 bases short and J 4 bases short, with 10 bases between. The CDR3 is 14 amino acids. Germline CDR1 is SNHLY and CDR2 is FYNNEI. Run at survey level, the immunoSEQ assay was version v3.0. The method was immunoSEQ multiplex PCR; TCRdb's version includes in-frame clones alone and lacks a portion of them. Of about 20,000 clones listed, more than 75% are singletons. Note on this clone: The antigen is unknown.

The V call is TRBV2, the J call TRBJ2-7; tentative D call: TRBD1 (6 bases). The source is a man aged 40-49 years with HIV. The specimen was unsorted PBMCs, collected 0.5 years after starting antiretroviral therapy. The CDR3 reads CASSEAWDNYEQYF. In nucleotides, the CDR3 is TGTGCCAGCAGTGAAGCTTGGGACAATTACGAGCAGTACTTC.